These T cell receptor beta chains were read from a single sample in a study of T cells in localized non-small cell lung cancer. Assay used: immunoSEQ multiplex PCR; TCRdb lists only in-frame clones, some missing. The sample includes tens of thousands of clones, around 90% of them seen just once. The sample was peripheral blood, taken before any cancer treatment. The receptor set was obtained from a male donor at least 60 years old with stage I lung adenocarcinoma. Both conserved end residues are part of each CDR3. D genes are given only for firm matches. Rows give clone size only sometimes, using once, few, many, or a class for an expanded clone.

V,J,size,D,DNA,CDR3
TRBV15,TRBJ2-1,-,-,TGTGCCACCAGCAGAGTGAGGGGCCATGAGCAGTTCTTC,CATSRVRGHEQFF
TRBV19,TRBJ1-2,few,-,TGTGCCAGTAGTCACGATGGCTACACCTTC,CASSHDGYTF
TRBV5-1,TRBJ1-5,-,-,TGCGCCAGCAGCTTGCTAGGATCGAGCAATCAGCCCCAGCATTTT,CASSLLGSSNQPQHF
TRBV6-1,TRBJ2-1,once,-,TGTGCCGGCACCAGGACCGGGACCCACGAGGATGAGCAGTTCTTC,CAGTRTGTHEDEQFF
TRBV2,TRBJ1-5,-,-,TGTGCCAGCAGCGCCCCTTTGGGGGGCCGTCAGCCCCAGCATTTT,CASSAPLGGRQPQHF
TRBV29-1,TRBJ1-2,few,-,TGCAGCGTTATGGCCAGGGAGGGGCGCGGCTACACCTTC,CSVMAREGRGYTF
TRBV28,TRBJ1-1,-,-,TGTGCCAGCAGACTAGGGGGTCCAGGGTACACTGAAGCTTTCTTT,CASRLGGPGYTEAFF
TRBV29-1,TRBJ2-7,-,-,TGCAGCGTTGAACCGGGGGGCTCCCCGGGAGAGCAGTACTTC,CSVEPGGSPGEQYF
TRBV6-5,TRBJ1-2,-,-,TGTGCCAGCAGCTCCTCATTCGGGACCTCGGTGGGCTACACCTTC,CASSSSFGTSVGYTF
TRBV11-2,TRBJ1-5,-,-,TGTGCCAGCAGCTTAGACGCGGGTTATAGCAATCAGCCCCAGCATTTT,CASSLDAGYSNQPQHF
TRBV11-3,TRBJ2-3,-,TRBD2,TGTGCCAGCAGCTTTAGCGGGGGGTCGGTAGATACGCAGTATTTT,CASSFSGGSVDTQYF
TRBV7-2,TRBJ1-5,-,-,TGTGCCAGCAGCTTACAAGGGGGCAATCAGCCCCAGCATTTT,CASSLQGGNQPQHF
TRBV10-3,TRBJ2-6,-,TRBD1,TGTGCCATCAGGGGGGGACAGGCGAGCTCTGGGGCCAACGTCCTGACTTTC,CAIRGGQASSGANVLTF
TRBV5-1,TRBJ2-7,-,-,TGCGCCAGCAGCCGCGACAGCAGGGGTGGGGGAGAGCAGTACTTC,CASSRDSRGGGEQYF
TRBV28,TRBJ1-1,once,TRBD1,TGTGCCAGCAGTTCAGGGGGGGCGAACACTGAAGCTTTCTTT,CASSSGGANTEAFF
TRBV5-1,TRBJ1-1,once,-,TGCGCCAGCAGCTTGGCAGACTCAGATGGCCGACCAGAAGCTTTCTTT,CASSLADSDGRPEAFF
TRBV6-1,TRBJ2-7,-,-,TGTGCCAGCAGTGTCGGCCCTACCGAGCAGTACTTC,CASSVGPTEQYF
TRBV7-2,TRBJ2-2,-,-,TGTGCCAGCAGCTTCCAGACAGGAGCGAACACCGGGGAGCTGTTTTTT,CASSFQTGANTGELFF
TRBV5-4,TRBJ2-5,once,-,TGTGCCAGCAGCACCGGACTTCGCCCCGAGACCCAGTACTTC,CASSTGLRPETQYF
TRBV21-1,TRBJ2-7,-,-,TGTGCCAGCAGCCCGGGACTAGCGGGCCCCAGCTCCTACGAGCAGTACTTC,CASSPGLAGPSSYEQYF
TRBV30,TRBJ1-4,-,TRBD1,TGTGCCTGGAGTGTACGAGGGACAGGGGGAAAACTGTTTTTT,CAWSVRGTGGKLFF
TRBV7-2,TRBJ1-2,-,TRBD1,TGTGCCAGCAGCCAAGATCATCAGGGGGGACGAGGCTACACCTTC,CASSQDHQGGRGYTF
TRBV29-1,TRBJ2-6,-,-,TGCAGCGCCCTGTTGGATGGGGCCAACGTCCTGACTTTC,CSALLDGANVLTF
TRBV15,TRBJ1-6,once,-,TGTGCCACCAGCAGAGGGCTTAACGATTCACCCCTCCACTTT,CATSRGLNDSPLHF
TRBV7-3,TRBJ2-3,-,TRBD1,TGTGCCAGCAGCTTAACTGGACAGGGCACAGATACGCAGTATTTT,CASSLTGQGTDTQYF
TRBV10-3,TRBJ1-1,few,-,TGTGCCATCAGTGTAGGGTTGAACACTGAAGCTTTCTTT,CAISVGLNTEAFF
TRBV6-5,TRBJ2-1,-,-,TGTGCCAGCAGTCCGGACACCCCCGGGGGTGAGCAGTTCTTC,CASSPDTPGGEQFF
TRBV29-1,TRBJ1-2,-,TRBD1,TGCAGCGTCGGACAGGGGGGGGACTATGGCTACACCTTC,CSVGQGGDYGYTF
TRBV7-2,TRBJ1-5,-,-,TGTGCCAGCAGCTTAGACAGCCTGATGAATCAGCCCCAGCATTTT,CASSLDSLMNQPQHF
TRBV28,TRBJ1-1,-,TRBD1,TGTGCCAGCAGTATCCAACAGGGGTTCGGCACTGAAGCTTTCTTT,CASSIQQGFGTEAFF
TRBV30,TRBJ1-5,-,-,TGTGCCTGGACCGTGGCCGGGGGGTACCCTTTGGGCGATCAGCCCCAGCATTTT,CAWTVAGGYPLGDQPQHF
TRBV5-5,TRBJ1-2,-,-,TGTGCCAGCAGCTCCCAGGGTAACTATGGCTACACCTTC,CASSSQGNYGYTF
TRBV14,TRBJ2-3,-,-,TGTGCCAGCAGCCAACGGAACACAGATACGCAGTATTTT,CASSQRNTDTQYF